The source of this T cell receptor (beta chain) is a study of shared clonotypes between healthy human individuals. Whole-study results and caveats: Generally, naive subsets (rather than memory subsets) showed larger estimated richness.

Points on this clone: Its target is unknown.

Assay used: immunoSEQ multiplex PCR; TCRdb lists only in-frame clones, some missing. This table holds around 2.3 million clones, about 94% found once. Looked up from germline, CDR1 is SGHAT and CDR2 is FQNNGV. Trimming shortened V by 0 bases and J by 4 bases, and 9 bases separated the two germline ends. This CDR3 comprises 15 residues. The clonotype comes from a man between 18 and 35 years old in good health. Sequencing was done on a sample of naive CD4+ T cells sorted from blood. Subset given: CD45RA+ positively selected. The rearrangement joins TRBV11-2 to TRBJ1-4, with D unclear. CDR3 in amino acids: CASSLDGLVNEKLFF. The DNA of the CDR3 is TGTGCCAGCAGCTTAGATGGACTGGTTAATGAAAAACTGTTTTTT.